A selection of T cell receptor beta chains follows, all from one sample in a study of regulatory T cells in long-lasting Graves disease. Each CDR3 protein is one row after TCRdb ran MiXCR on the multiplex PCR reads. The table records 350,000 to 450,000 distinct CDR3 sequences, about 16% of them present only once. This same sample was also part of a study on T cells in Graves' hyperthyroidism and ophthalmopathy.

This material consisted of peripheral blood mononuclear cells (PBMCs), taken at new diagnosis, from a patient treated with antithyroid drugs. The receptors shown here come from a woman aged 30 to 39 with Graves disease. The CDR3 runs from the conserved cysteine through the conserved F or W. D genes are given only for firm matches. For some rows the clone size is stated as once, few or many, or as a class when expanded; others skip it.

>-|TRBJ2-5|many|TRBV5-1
CASSLEVRTQETQYF
TGCGCCAGCAGCTTGGAGGTCAGAACCCAAGAGACCCAGTACTTC
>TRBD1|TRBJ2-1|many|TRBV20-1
CSARPGASRGYNEQFF
TGCAGTGCTAGGCCGGGTGCCTCCAGGGGGTACAATGAGCAGTTCTTC
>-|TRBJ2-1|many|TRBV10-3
CAISDPDRSSYNEQFF
TGTGCCATCAGTGACCCCGACAGAAGCTCCTACAATGAGCAGTTCTTC
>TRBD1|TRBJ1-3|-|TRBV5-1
CASSLGDRVFSGNTIYF
TGCGCCAGCAGCTTGGGGGACAGGGTATTCTCTGGAAACACCATATATTTT
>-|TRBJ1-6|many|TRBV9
CASSVAENSPLHF
TGTGCCAGCAGCGTAGCGGAGAATTCACCCCTCCACTTT
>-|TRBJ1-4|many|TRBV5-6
CASSLRSTNEKLFF
TGTGCCAGCAGCCTCAGATCAACTAATGAAAAACTGTTTTTT
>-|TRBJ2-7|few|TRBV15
CATSSRVTDEGSYEQYF
TGTGCCACCAGCTCCCGAGTGACGGACGAAGGCTCCTACGAGCAGTACTTC
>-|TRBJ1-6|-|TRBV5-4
CASSLTTGSNSPLHF
TGTGCCAGCAGCTTGACCACAGGGTCCAATTCACCCCTCCACTTT
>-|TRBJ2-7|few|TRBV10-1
CASSGGRDYEQYF
TGCGCCAGCAGTGGGGGCAGAGACTACGAGCAGTACTTC
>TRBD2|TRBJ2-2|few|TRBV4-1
CASSQGARLAEPLNTGELFF
TGCGCCAGCAGCCAAGGAGCGAGGCTAGCGGAACCTTTGAACACCGGGGAGCTGTTTTTT
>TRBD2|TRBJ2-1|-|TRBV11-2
CASSYSGRAGDNEQFF
TGTGCCAGCAGCTATAGCGGGAGGGCCGGCGACAATGAGCAGTTCTTC
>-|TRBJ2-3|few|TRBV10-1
CASSDITDTQYF
TGCGCCAGCAGTGATATCACAGATACGCAGTATTTT
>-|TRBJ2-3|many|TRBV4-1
CASSQVGSDTQYF
TGCGCCAGCAGCCAAGTCGGGTCAGATACGCAGTATTTT
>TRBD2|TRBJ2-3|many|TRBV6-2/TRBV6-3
CASSYSPGGDTQYF
TGTGCCAGCAGTTACTCTCCGGGGGGGGATACGCAGTATTTT
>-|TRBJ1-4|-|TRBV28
CASSFVGRFATNEKLFF
TGTGCCAGCAGTTTCGTGGGCAGATTTGCAACTAATGAAAAACTGTTTTTT
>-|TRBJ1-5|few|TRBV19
CASSIDRSGIAQHF
TGTGCCAGTAGTATAGATCGATCAGGCATCGCCCAGCATTTT
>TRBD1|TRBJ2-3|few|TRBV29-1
CSVGARTGGRADTQYF
TGCAGCGTTGGAGCGAGGACAGGGGGTAGGGCAGATACGCAGTATTTT
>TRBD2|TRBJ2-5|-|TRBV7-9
CASSLIGGSETQYF
TGTGCCAGCAGCTTGATCGGCGGGAGTGAGACCCAGTACTTC
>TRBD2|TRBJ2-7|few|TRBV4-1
CASSQEGGLAGGEQYF
TGCGCCAGCAGCCAAGAAGGGGGACTAGCGGGAGGTGAGCAGTACTTC
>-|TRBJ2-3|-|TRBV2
CASSDGRGTDTQYF
TGTGCCAGCAGTGACGGGAGAGGGACAGATACGCAGTATTTT
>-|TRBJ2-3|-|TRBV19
CASNEGPGTDTQYF
TGTGCCAGTAATGAGGGACCGGGGACAGATACGCAGTATTTT
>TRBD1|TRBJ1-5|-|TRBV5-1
CASRQGESLSVAQPQHF
TGCGCCAGCCGACAGGGGGAGTCCTTGAGTGTAGCCCAGCCCCAGCATTTT
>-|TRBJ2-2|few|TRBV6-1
CASSASVGNTGELFF
TGTGCCAGCAGCGCTTCGGTGGGAAACACCGGGGAGCTGTTTTTT
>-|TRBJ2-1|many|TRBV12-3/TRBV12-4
CASSRSREQFF
TGTGCCAGCAGCCGGTCCAGGGAGCAGTTCTTC
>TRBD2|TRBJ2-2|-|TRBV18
CASSGLAGKWNTGELFF
TGTGCCAGCTCCGGACTAGCGGGCAAATGGAACACCGGGGAGCTGTTTTTT
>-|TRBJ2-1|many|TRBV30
CAWSDRMDNEQFF
TGTGCCTGGAGTGATAGAATGGACAATGAGCAGTTCTTC
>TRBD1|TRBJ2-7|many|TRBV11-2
CASSLSRDREGEQYF
TGTGCCAGCAGCCTATCACGGGACAGGGAGGGCGAGCAGTACTTC
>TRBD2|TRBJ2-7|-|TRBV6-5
CASSLGLAGAYLSYEQYF
TGTGCCAGCAGTTTGGGACTAGCGGGAGCGTATCTCTCCTACGAGCAGTACTTC
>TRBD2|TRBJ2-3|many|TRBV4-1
CASTDLAGTDTQYF
TGCGCCAGCACCGATCTAGCGGGCACAGATACGCAGTATTTT
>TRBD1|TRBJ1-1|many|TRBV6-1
CASSAIPGQGITEAFF
TGTGCCAGCAGTGCGATTCCGGGACAGGGGATCACTGAAGCTTTCTTT
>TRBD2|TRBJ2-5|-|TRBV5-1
CASSLVVQPREGIQTQYF
TGCGCCAGCAGCTTGGTAGTTCAGCCCAGGGAGGGGATCCAGACCCAGTACTTC
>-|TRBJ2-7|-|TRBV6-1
CASSQLTGPYEQYF
TGTGCCAGCAGTCAACTCACAGGGCCCTACGAGCAGTACTTC
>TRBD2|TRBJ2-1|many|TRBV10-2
CASTSGRVYEQFF
TGCGCCAGCACTAGCGGGAGAGTCTATGAGCAGTTCTTC
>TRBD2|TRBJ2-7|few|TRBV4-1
CASSHPGLAGGYEQYF
TGCGCCAGCAGCCACCCGGGACTAGCGGGAGGCTACGAGCAGTACTTC
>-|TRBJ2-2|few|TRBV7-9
CASSLGHGRNTGELFF
TGTGCCAGCAGCTTAGGGCACGGGAGGAACACCGGGGAGCTGTTTTTT
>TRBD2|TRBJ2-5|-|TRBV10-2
CASSGGLAGDVEETQYF
TGCGCCAGCAGTGGGGGACTAGCGGGAGATGTTGAGGAGACCCAGTACTTC
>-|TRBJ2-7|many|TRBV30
CAWGTGTYSYEQYF
TGTGCCTGGGGAACCGGGACATACTCCTACGAGCAGTACTTC
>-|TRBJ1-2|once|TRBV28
CASSFINYGYTF
TGTGCCAGCAGTTTTATCAACTATGGCTACACCTTC
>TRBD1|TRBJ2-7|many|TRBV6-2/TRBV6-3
CASSYLVGLWTGSYEQYF
TGTGCCAGCAGTTACCTGGTTGGGTTGTGGACAGGCAGCTACGAGCAGTACTTC
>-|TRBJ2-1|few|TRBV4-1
CASSQPGGTAQMRKFF
TGCGCCAGCAGCCAACCCGGCGGGACAGCCCAAATGAGGAAGTTCTTC
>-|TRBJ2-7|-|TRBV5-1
CASSLASGQRYEQYF
TGCGCCAGCAGCTTGGCCTCCGGACAGAGATACGAGCAGTACTTC
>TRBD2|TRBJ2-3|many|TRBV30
CAWSRLAGNTDTQYF
TGTGCCTGGAGTAGACTAGCGGGGAACACAGATACGCAGTATTTT
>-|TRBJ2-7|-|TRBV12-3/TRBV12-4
CASSWDGYEQYF
TGTGCCAGCAGTTGGGACGGCTACGAGCAGTACTTC
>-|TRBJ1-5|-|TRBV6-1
CASSQNRDGSQPQHF
TGTGCCAGCAGTCAGAACAGGGACGGGAGTCAGCCCCAGCATTTT
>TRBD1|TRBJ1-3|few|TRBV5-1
CASSHDRAAGNTIYF
TGCGCCAGCAGCCACGACAGGGCTGCTGGAAACACCATATATTTT
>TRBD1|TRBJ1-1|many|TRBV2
CARTGQGAAPEAFF
TGTGCCAGGACTGGGCAGGGGGCCGCGCCTGAAGCTTTCTTT
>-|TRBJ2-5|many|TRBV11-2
CASSLQGSGETQYF
TGTGCCAGCAGCCTGCAGGGGTCGGGAGAGACCCAGTACTTC
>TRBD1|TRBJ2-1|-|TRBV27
CASSLQGHGNEQFF
TGTGCCAGCAGTCTACAGGGGCACGGGAATGAGCAGTTCTTC
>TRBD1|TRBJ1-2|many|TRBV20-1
CSALPLDREGYTF
TGCAGTGCCCTACCGCTCGACAGGGAAGGCTACACCTTC
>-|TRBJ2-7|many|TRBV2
CASSGSVHTYEQYF
TGTGCCAGCAGTGGGTCGGTTCACACCTACGAGCAGTACTTC
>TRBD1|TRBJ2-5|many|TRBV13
CASSLGRTGLYF
TGTGCCAGCAGCTTAGGGAGGACAGGGTTGTACTTC
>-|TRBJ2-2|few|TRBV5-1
CASSLVGKNTGELFF
TGCGCCAGCAGCTTGGTGGGGAAGAACACCGGGGAGCTGTTTTTT
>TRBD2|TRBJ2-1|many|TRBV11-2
CASSLLRAGGTDEQFF
TGTGCCAGCAGCTTACTTAGGGCGGGAGGGACGGATGAGCAGTTCTTC